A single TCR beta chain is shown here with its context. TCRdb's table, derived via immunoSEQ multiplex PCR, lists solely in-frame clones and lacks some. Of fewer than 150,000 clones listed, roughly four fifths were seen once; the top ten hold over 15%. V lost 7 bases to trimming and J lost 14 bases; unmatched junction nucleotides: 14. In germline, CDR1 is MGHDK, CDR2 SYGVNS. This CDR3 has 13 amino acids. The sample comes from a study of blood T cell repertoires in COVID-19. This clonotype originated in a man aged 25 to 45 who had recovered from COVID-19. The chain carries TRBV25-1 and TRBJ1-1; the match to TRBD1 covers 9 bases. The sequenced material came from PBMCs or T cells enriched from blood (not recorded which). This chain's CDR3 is CASTQGDRGALFF. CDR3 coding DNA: TGTGCCAGCACCCAAGGAGACAGGGGGGCCCTCTTCTTT.